Listed below are T cell receptor beta chains from one sample, sequenced in a study of T cell responses to AZD1222 COVID-19 vaccine. Produced via immunoSEQ multiplex PCR; TCRdb's table is partial and in-frame only. The sample holds roughly 120,000 clones, 88% seen once. Source: peripheral blood, taken on day 0 of AZD1222 vaccination. These TCRs come from an adult in good health. Each CDR3 is given with its conserved first and last residue. Each record gives: J gene, D gene, clone size, V gene, CDR3 protein, CDR3 DNA. The D gene is left open where the match is weak. The size entry is marked missing in some rows and otherwise reads once, few, many or a size class.

>TRBJ2-2|TRBD2|NA|TRBV7-3
CASSPTLAGAPGGELFF
TGTGCCAGCAGCCCAACCCTAGCGGGGGCCCCGGGCGGGGAGCTGTTTTTT
>TRBJ1-1|TRBD1|NA|TRBV27
CASSFSKTGAFTEAFF
TGTGCCAGCAGTTTCTCAAAGACAGGGGCCTTCACTGAAGCTTTCTTT
>TRBJ1-5|NA|once|TRBV7-8
CASSFYRDSNQPQHF
TGTGCCAGCAGCTTTTACAGGGATAGCAATCAGCCCCAGCATTTT
>TRBJ1-6|NA|NA|TRBV7-2
CASSTQGVVNSPLHF
TGTGCCAGCAGCACCCAGGGTGTTGTTAATTCACCCCTCCACTTT
>TRBJ1-1|NA|NA|TRBV18
CASSEHTGRTEAFF
TGTGCCAGCTCAGAACATACAGGGAGGACTGAAGCTTTCTTT
>TRBJ1-1|TRBD1|NA|TRBV6-4
CASSDPTGMNTEAFF
TGTGCCAGCAGTGATCCGACAGGGATGAACACTGAAGCTTTCTTT
>TRBJ1-1|TRBD1|NA|TRBV3-1/TRBV3-2
CASSHRDRVYGTEAFF
TGTGCCAGCAGCCACCGGGACAGGGTGTATGGGACTGAAGCTTTCTTT
>TRBJ2-1|TRBD1|NA|TRBV4-3
CASSHGGQVNYNEQFF
TGCGCCAGCAGCCACGGGGGACAGGTAAATTACAATGAGCAGTTCTTC
>TRBJ2-2|NA|once|TRBV2
CARRQDTGELFF
TGTGCCAGACGACAGGACACCGGGGAGCTGTTTTTT
>TRBJ2-2|TRBD1|NA|TRBV7-9
CASSRPGTGNTGELFF
TGTGCCAGCAGCCGCCCCGGGACAGGGAACACCGGGGAGCTGTTTTTT
>TRBJ2-7|TRBD1|NA|TRBV7-9
CASSLMGQDYEQYF
TGTGCCAGCAGCTTAATGGGACAGGACTACGAGCAGTACTTC
>TRBJ1-3|NA|once|TRBV25-1
CASSRQKSSGNTIYF
TGTGCCAGCTCGAGACAGAAATCCTCTGGAAACACCATATATTTT
>TRBJ2-7|NA|NA|TRBV5-1
CASSLGSLGGYEQYF
TGCGCCAGCAGCTTGGGATCCTTAGGGGGATACGAGCAGTACTTC
>TRBJ2-6|NA|NA|TRBV30
CAWSVVGGPGANVLTF
TGTGCCTGGAGTGTAGTGGGGGGACCTGGGGCCAACGTCCTGACTTTC
>TRBJ2-3|TRBD2|NA|TRBV18
CASSSTSGGRIWGTDTQYF
TGTGCCAGCTCATCTACTAGCGGGGGAAGGATATGGGGCACAGATACGCAGTATTTT
>TRBJ2-3|TRBD1|NA|TRBV2
CASRGQGADTQYF
TGTGCCAGCAGGGGACAGGGCGCAGATACGCAGTATTTT
>TRBJ2-7|NA|NA|TRBV15
CATSSQGYEQYF
TGTGCCACCAGCAGTCAGGGGTACGAGCAGTACTTC
>TRBJ1-1|TRBD1|once|TRBV28
CASSLLGQAFMNTEAFF
TGTGCCAGCAGTTTACTCGGACAGGCTTTCATGAACACTGAAGCTTTCTTT
>TRBJ2-3|TRBD2|NA|TRBV20-1
CSASRLAGAYTQYF
TGCAGTGCTAGTAGACTAGCGGGGGCTTATACGCAGTATTTT
>TRBJ1-1|NA|NA|TRBV6-5
CASSPQPTMNTEAFF
TGTGCCAGCAGCCCCCAACCCACAATGAACACTGAAGCTTTCTTT
>TRBJ2-1|NA|few|TRBV5-6
CASSLAAGRSYNEQFF
TGTGCCAGCAGCTTGGCCGCGGGCAGGTCCTACAATGAGCAGTTCTTC
>TRBJ2-3|TRBD1|NA|TRBV9
CASSLDWDSKKDTQYF
TGTGCCAGCAGCCTAGACTGGGACAGTAAAAAGGATACGCAGTATTTT
>TRBJ2-7|TRBD2|NA|TRBV3-1/TRBV3-2
CASSHKGGTSGGASEQYF
TGTGCCAGCAGCCATAAGGGCGGGACTAGCGGGGGGGCGAGTGAGCAGTACTTC
>TRBJ2-3|NA|once|TRBV7-9
CASSLDVITDTQYF
TGTGCCAGCAGCTTAGATGTAATAACAGATACGCAGTATTTT
>TRBJ1-5|TRBD1|NA|TRBV9
CASSASGGGQPQHF
TGTGCCAGCAGCGCGTCAGGGGGCGGGCAGCCCCAGCATTTT
>TRBJ2-1|TRBD2|few|TRBV4-1
CASSQGAGGQNEQFF
TGCGCCAGCAGCCAAGGGGCGGGGGGGCAGAATGAGCAGTTCTTC
>TRBJ2-2|TRBD1|NA|TRBV5-6
CASSWDRTNTGELFF
TGTGCCAGCAGCTGGGACAGGACGAACACCGGGGAGCTGTTTTTT
>TRBJ1-3|NA|NA|TRBV3-1/TRBV3-2
CASSQTGNSGNTIYF
TGTGCCAGCAGCCAGACAGGTAACTCTGGAAACACCATATATTTT
>TRBJ2-3|TRBD2|NA|TRBV25-1
CASSGSGGTDTQYF
TGTGCCAGCAGTGGCTCCGGGGGGACAGATACGCAGTATTTT
>TRBJ2-3|TRBD1|NA|TRBV24-1
CATSDGGQGSTDTQYF
TGTGCCACCAGTGATGGGGGACAGGGTAGCACAGATACGCAGTATTTT